This T cell receptor (beta chain) was sequenced during a study of CD8 T cells in ankylosing spondylitis. Whole-study results and caveats: In synovial fluid and blood from reactive arthritis, some motif variants were previously reported. Blood of patients with ankylosing spondylitis appeared to be characterized by a TCR beta motif of several highly homologous variants. Those disease-linked clones were CD8+; they were also relatively rare in peripheral blood.

Via MiXCR, TCRdb re-called the 5' RACE reads, giving one row per CDR3 protein. Among fewer than 250,000 distinct CDR3 sequences listed, roughly 25% were seen once. This clonotype has ten or more counts. Its antigen is not known. The CDR3 runs 11 residues. Germline loops: CDR1 DFQATT, CDR2 SNEGSKA (reference sequence). Deletions cut 6 bases from V and 7 bases from J, with 11 bases between. The TCR comes from a male donor with ankylosing spondylitis or in good health (not recorded which). The sequenced sample was blood, either unsorted or a sorted T cell fraction (not recorded which). V usage is TRBV20-1 and J usage is TRBJ2-3, with a possible D match to TRBD2 (5 bases). CDR3 bases: TGCAGTGCAACTACTAGTTATACGCAGTATTTT. It specifies CSATTSYTQYF.